This TCR beta chain was sequenced in a study of T cells in Graves' hyperthyroidism and ophthalmopathy (dated by TCRdb to between 2018 and 2020). In terms of the full investigation: Peripheral blood was sampled at the time of initial diagnosis, prior to any treatment. To identify TCR V-J signatures that set the groups apart, the researchers used a discovery cohort of 95 to 100 patients, made up of roughly 40 with Graves' ophthalmopathy and approximately 57 with stable Graves' hyperthyroidism. Prospective prediction of ophthalmopathy was tested in an independent validation cohort consisting of 18 to 20 hyperthyroidism patients and more than 15 patients who later progressed to ophthalmopathy. The 90 to 100 discovery patients were randomly divided into training and test sets at a 7:3 ratio. The study also compared thyroid tissue and blood T-cell repertoires from several Graves' hyperthyroidism patients. Following sampling, methimazole starting at 30 mg daily was given to hyperthyroidism patients, and high-dose intravenous methylprednisolone was given to ophthalmopathy patients. The paper reports TCR Vbeta CDR3 sequencing of some 140 peripheral blood samples: fewer than 50 ophthalmopathy, under 80 hyperthyroidism and around 17 progressor patients.

The TCR beta CDR3 regions were amplified from the RNA transcripts. For the first round of RT-PCR on the TCR CDR3, the HTBI primer set was used together with the Qiagen OneStep RT-PCR kit. Libraries were constructed in a second round of multiplex PCR, after which size selection and purification were carried out. The libraries were sequenced on an Illumina HiSeq2000 using paired-end 100 bp reads. On the authors' methods: SOAPnuke was used to process the raw data, removing reads that contained adapters or uncalled bases, had a mean Phred below 15, or lacked an exact match to the constant primer or identifier. High-quality paired reads were merged with COPE v1.2.5, and unique nucleotide sequences were defined as clonotypes. MiTCR v1.1 was used to align the clonotypes against IMGT TRBV, TRBD and TRBJ reference segments. Only V-J combinations with frequency above 0.0001, covering roughly 99% of repertoires, were analysed. A TCS score was defined as the ratio of F50 (clonal expansion) to E x V (chaos), with BLOSUM62-based TCRdist applied between CDR3 peptides within each V-J. Welch's t-statistics and random forest reduced roughly 500 V-J features to about 12, which were used in a naive Bayes classifier (R e1071). In-frame beta chains were kept once TCRdb had trimmed the public reads at Q25 with fastp and called clones with MiXCR. Rows are combined by CDR3 protein, so each entry shows the most common genes and DNA. The V and J calls follow TCRdb's processing rather than the paper's. The sample table records 300,000 to 500,000 distinct CDR3 sequences; over 12% of these occur just once. The ten most abundant clones make up 28% of the sample.

V and J are truncated by 6 bases and 4 bases respectively, leaving an intervening sequence of 13 bases. The CDR3, from cysteine to phenylalanine, totals 14 residues. The DNA shown is the 42-base CDR3, in frame from base 1. The germline V gene (reference sequence) yields LGHDT for CDR1 and YNNKEL for CDR2. Ophthalmopathy patients had moderately to severely active disease, with a Clinical Activity Score of 3 or more, a NOSPECS grade of 4 or more, and a disease duration of less than 3 months. Exclusion was applied to patients with uncontrolled infections, other autoimmune diseases, pregnancy or lactation. Diagnoses were based on clinical symptoms, serum thyroxine and TRAb, thyroid ultrasound and orbital computed tomography. Ficoll-Paque density gradient centrifugation was used to isolate PBMCs from 8 to 10 ml of fresh peripheral blood. Trizol reagent was used to extract total RNA, and RNA quality was then checked on an Agilent 2100 Bioanalyzer.

Concerning this clonotype: Its specific antigen is unknown. This clone may be a read error of a much larger clone one base away.

General findings and caveats noted by the study authors: A 13 V-J signature model separated ophthalmopathy from stable hyperthyroidism, with 87.88% sensitivity and roughly 82% specificity in cross-validation and 80%/75% in testing. Most expanded thyroid clonotypes (frequency above 0.001) were also found in blood, which suggests that blood repertoires may mirror thyroid immune responses. No statistical method was used to fix the sample size in advance, and group allocation was not hidden from the investigators. In validation, progression to ophthalmopathy was predicted by the model with roughly 69% sensitivity and around 76% specificity, a median of roughly 6.4 months before onset.

What was sequenced was blood. This sequence was found in a man aged 45-65 years with Graves' ophthalmopathy. The V and J genes are TRBV3-1 and TRBJ1-5, and perhaps TRBD1 as D gene, on 5 matching bases. The nucleotide sequence is given as TGTGCCAGCAGTGGACACGGTCGTAATCAGCCCCAGCATTTT. Translated, it gives CASSGHGRNQPQHF. The variable domain in full, with residues beyond the CDR3 obtained from the reference TRBV3-1 and TRBJ1-5 genes, is DTAVSQTPKYLVTQMGNDKSIKCEQNLGHDTMYWYKQDSKKFLKIMFSYNNKELIINETVPNRFSPKSPDKAHLNLHINSLELGDSAVYFCASSGHGRNQPQHFGDGTRLSIL.